The 21 T cell receptor beta chains below were found in one sample sequenced in a study of shared clonotypes between healthy human individuals. Clones were read by immunoSEQ multiplex PCR, and TCRdb kept only the in-frame ones, dropping some. The repertoire includes hundreds of thousands of clones, roughly four fifths of them detected once, and approximately 12% sits in the top ten. Sequencing was carried out using PBMCs. These receptors were obtained from a woman aged 35 to 49 in good health. Some clones in this sample may be carry-over from other donors' samples.

This clone was detected only a few times. This likely reflects a read error, since a far larger clone is one base away. The chain recombines TRBV2 with TRBJ2-7; TRBD2 aligns across 9 bases. The junction had 12 bases not matched to a gene; V was cut back by 9 bases and J by 0 bases. The CDR3 runs to 16 residues. Germline V CDR1 and CDR2: SNHLY, FYNNEI. The CDR3 spells CASKRLAVTDSYEQYF. CDR3 coding DNA: TGTGCCAGTAAGAGACTAGCGGTAACTGACTCCTACGAGCAGTACTTC.

This clone was recorded only once. The chain has TRBV11-2 and TRBJ2-3, with 10 bases fitting TRBD2. Trimming removed 5 bases from V and 4 bases from J; junction bases left unmatched: 9. From germline, CDR1 is SGHAT and CDR2 FQNNGV. The CDR3 extends over 16 amino acids. The DNA for the CDR3 is TGTGCCAGCAGCCGGACTAGCGGCACCTCGGCAGATACGCAGTATTTT. Translation: CASSRTSGTSADTQYF.

Turning to this clone: One base separates it from a far larger clone, so it is likely a read error. This chain uses TRBV7-2 with TRBJ1-2, with 7 nucleotides matching TRBD1. Germline loops: CDR1 SGHTA, CDR2 FQGNSA. V gave up 8 bases and J gave up 7 bases; unmatched junction bases: 10. The CDR3 has 13 residues. CDR3 nucleotide sequence: TGTGCCAGCGGCCCCGAGACAGGGCTTGGCTACACCTTC. Translated: CASGPETGLGYTF. The full variable domain, rest sourced from reference TRBV7-2 and TRBJ1-2, is GAGVSQSPSNKVTEKGKDVELRCDPISGHTALYWYRQSLGQGLEFLIYFQGNSAPDKSGLPSDRFSAERTGGSVSTLTIQRTQQEDSAVYLCASGPETGLGYTFGSGTRLTVV.

The V and J genes are TRBV10-2 and TRBJ2-3, with 10 bases lining up with TRBD2. The length of the CDR3 is 18 residues. Per germline, CDR1 WSHSY and CDR2 SAAADI. V shed 5 bases, J shed 2 bases, and the junction held 13 bases outside the gene matches. This CDR3 reads CASSSSIAGGGLTDTQYF. The CDR3 DNA is TGCGCCAGCAGTTCCTCTATAGCGGGAGGTGGGCTCACAGATACGCAGTATTTT.

The chain employs TRBV18 and TRBJ2-2; D may be TRBD1 (5 bases). V lost 2 bases to trimming and J lost 2 bases, with 9 bases between them. Per germline, CDR1 KGHSH and CDR2 LQKENI. The length of the CDR3 is 15 residues. Written as DNA, the CDR3 is TGTGCCAGCTCACCAAGACAGCGTAACACCGGGGAGCTGTTTTTT. Amino acids: CASSPRQRNTGELFF.

The CDR3 DNA reads TGTGCCAGCAGCTTCGGGGGGGAGAGCAATCAGCCCCAGCATTTT. It translates to CASSFGGESNQPQHF. The rearrangement uses TRBV7-9 and TRBJ1-5; maybe TRBD1 (5 bases). The CDR3 has 15 amino acids. Germline CDR1 reads SEHNR; CDR2 reads FQNEAQ (reference sequence). The germline V and J ends were trimmed by 3 bases and 1 base, with 10 bases remaining between them.

The CDR3 spells CASSHGQGETDTQYF. CDR3 coding DNA: TGTGCCAGTAGTCATGGACAGGGAGAGACAGATACGCAGTATTTT. V usage is TRBV19 and J usage is TRBJ2-3; 8 bases fit TRBD1. In germline, CDR1 is LNHDA, CDR2 SQIVND (reference sequence). This CDR3 comprises 15 residues. V lost 5 bases and J lost 3; bases outside the gene matches: 7.

There are many counts of this clone. At one of its ends the junction is not consistent with the germline gene, which may arise from a read error. At the DNA level, this CDR3 is encoded by other sequences in the same sample as well. The V gene is TRBV4-1, the J gene TRBJ1-2; D is unclear. The V gene's germline CDR1 is MGHRA and CDR2 YSYEKL. The CDR3 has 15 amino acids. CDR3 loop: CASSQDLHLNYGYTF. For the CDR3, the DNA is TGCGCCAGTAGCCAAGATCTTCACCTTAACTATGGCTACACCTTC.

This chain connects TRBV7-3 to TRBJ1-2; possible D gene TRBD1, 5 bases. In germline, CDR1 is SGHTA, CDR2 FQGTGA. Trimming cost V 5 bases and J 0 bases, with 16 bases left between them. The CDR3 runs to 16 residues. In DNA form, the CDR3 reads TGTGCCAGCAGCCGTAACGGGGGGTCCCCTAACTATGGCTACACCTTC. Amino acid sequence: CASSRNGGSPNYGYTF.

This clone appeared a few times. The same CDR3 arises from other DNA sequences in this sample as well. The rearrangement uses TRBV6-1 and TRBJ2-2; 10 bases fit TRBD2. J gave up 6 bases and V 2 bases, and 3 bases lay outside the gene matches. Germline assignment: CDR1 MNHNS and CDR2 SASEGT. The CDR3 is 15 residues long. CDR3 nucleotides: TGTGCCAGCAGTGAACTAGCGGGAGTCGCCGGGGAGCTGTTTTTT. Translating gives CASSELAGVAGELFF.

The chain uses TRBV4-1 and TRBJ1-2; TRBD1 agrees at 9 bases. Per germline, CDR1 MGHRA and CDR2 YSYEKL. This CDR3 contains 15 residues. The V and J ends lost 5 bases and 7 bases, in that order; junction bases with no gene match: 11. CDR3 in amino acids: CASSATGQGFIGYTF. As DNA, the CDR3 is TGCGCCAGCAGCGCGACGGGACAGGGTTTTATTGGCTACACCTTC.

This clone was detected once. Other DNA sequences within the sample encode an identical CDR3. The J gene is TRBJ1-2, the V gene TRBV28; D uncertain. Germline assignment: CDR1 MDHEN and CDR2 SYDVKM. The CDR3 length is 12 residues. The ends were cut back, 6 bases at V and 5 bases at J, with 10 bases in the middle. The CDR3 DNA reads TGTGCCAGCAGCCCGGGTGGATATGGCTACACCTTC. The encoded protein is CASSPGGYGYTF.

The chain recombines TRBV28 with TRBJ2-2; D is ambiguous. Germline lookup yields CDR1 MDHEN and CDR2 SYDVKM. The CDR3 has 13 amino acids. The V end was cut by 7 bases, the J end by 4 bases, with 10 bases between. Here the CDR3 reads CASTPRFTGELFF. CDR3 bases: TGTGCCAGCACCCCCCGCTTCACCGGGGAGCTGTTTTTT.

The V gene is TRBV30, the J gene TRBJ2-7, with a tentative D call TRBD2 (6 bases). Trimming took off 3 bases at V and 2 bases at J, with 14 bases between the two ends. Germline V gives CDR1 GTSNPN, CDR2 SVGIG (reference sequence). The CDR3 spans 14 residues. Written as DNA, the CDR3 is TGTGCCTGGAGGCGTCGGGGGAGTGCCTACGAGCAGTACTTC. Its protein product is CAWRRRGSAYEQYF.

V and J are TRBV4-2 and TRBJ2-2; the D gene is possibly TRBD2 (6 bases). The CDR3 is 16 residues long. The germline V gene has CDR1 LGHNA and CDR2 YNFKEQ. Trimming left V 1 base short and J 5 bases short, with 14 bases between. CDR3 sequence reads: CASSQGSGEQTGELFF. In DNA form, the CDR3 reads TGTGCCAGCAGCCAAGGATCGGGAGAGCAGACCGGGGAGCTGTTTTTT.

The chain has TRBV28 and TRBJ2-2; 7 nucleotides align to TRBD1. V lost 1 base to trimming and J lost 6 bases; unmatched junction nucleotides: 14. Looked up from germline, CDR1 is MDHEN and CDR2 is SYDVKM. CDR3 size: 18 residues. Here the CDR3 reads CASSLYVGGSYHAGELFF. The CDR3 DNA sequence: TGTGCCAGCAGTTTATACGTAGGGGGCAGTTACCACGCCGGGGAGCTGTTTTTT.

In regard to this clone: Other DNA sequences in this sample translate to the same CDR3. V is TRBV7-2 and J is TRBJ2-7; D perhaps matches TRBD2 (5 bases). CDR3 length: 13 residues. CDR1 and CDR2 from the germline V gene are SGHTA and FQGNSA. V was pared by 1 base and J by 4 bases, with 8 bases between. The CDR3 bases are TGTGCCAGCAGCTTAGGGCGGGTTTACGAGCAGTACTTC. Amino acid sequence: CASSLGRVYEQYF. Based on the CDR3 plus reference TRBV7-2 and TRBJ2-7, the full variable domain is GAGVSQSPSNKVTEKGKDVELRCDPISGHTALYWYRQSLGQGLEFLIYFQGNSAPDKSGLPSDRFSAERTGGSVSTLTIQRTQQEDSAVYLCASSLGRVYEQYFGPGTRLTVT.

CDR3 in amino acids: CASSLTGTYNEQFF. The CDR3, as DNA: TGTGCCAGCAGCTTAACGGGGACCTACAATGAGCAGTTCTTC. The chain combines TRBV7-3 with TRBJ2-1; D remains ambiguous. Per the germline V gene, CDR1 is SGHTA and CDR2 is FQGTGA. The length of the CDR3 is 14 residues. V was shortened by 0 bases and J by 2 bases, with 5 bases between the two germline ends.

The genes are TRBV15 and TRBJ2-7, with D possibly matching TRBD1 (6 bases). Per the germline V gene, CDR1 is LNHNV and CDR2 is YYDKDF (reference sequence). This CDR3 comprises 14 residues. V lost 0 bases, J lost 2 bases, and 8 bases lay in between. CDR3 sequence: CATSRDTGPYEQYF. The CDR3 DNA reads TGTGCCACCAGCAGAGATACAGGGCCCTACGAGCAGTACTTC.

This clone was observed a handful of times. The identical CDR3 is also encoded by other nucleotide sequences in the sample. The DNA for the CDR3 is TGTGCCAGCAGCTTGATTGGCGAGACCCAGTACTTC. This codes for CASSLIGETQYF. The chain employs TRBV5-6 and TRBJ2-5; D uncertain. Looked up from germline, CDR1 is SGHDT and CDR2 is YYEEEE. The CDR3 runs 12 residues. Trimming took off 1 base at V and 5 bases at J, with 6 bases between the two ends.

The chain has TRBV10-3 and TRBJ2-2; TRBD2 agrees at 11 bases. Germline assignment: CDR1 ENHRY and CDR2 SYGVKD. The CDR3 runs to 16 residues. After removal of 3 bases from V and 5 bases from J, the junction contained 5 bases not matched to a gene. CDR3 sequence reads: CAISDRLAGRTGELFF. CDR3 DNA sequence: TGTGCCATCAGTGACAGACTAGCGGGAAGGACCGGGGAGCTGTTTTTT.